The rows below give T cell receptor beta chains drawn from one sample of a study of radiotherapy plus CTLA-4 blockade in lung cancer. Method: immunoSEQ multiplex PCR; TCRdb's copy keeps in-frame clones and lacks some. The sample lists roughly 50,000 clones, roughly 88% occurring once. This specimen was peripheral blood, taken from a patient treated with radiotherapy plus ipilimumab. The receptors come from a human donor with non-small cell lung cancer whose response to radiotherapy plus ipilimumab could not be evaluated. CDR3s include the opening cysteine and the closing phenylalanine or tryptophan. A D gene is named only where the DNA matches it firmly. The size of a clone is reported for some rows only, either as once, few or many, or as a class for expanded clones.

cdr3_aa | cdr3_nt | clone_size | v_call | d_call | j_call
CASSLEPGYTF | TGTGCCAGCAGCTTAGAGCCTGGCTACACCTTC | - | TRBV13 | - | TRBJ1-2
CASSLEGGLVTDTQYF | TGTGCCAGCAGCTTAGAGGGGGGGTTGGTCACAGATACGCAGTATTTT | - | TRBV7-9 | - | TRBJ2-3
CASSLVPVAGGEEKLFF | TGCGCCAGCAGCTTGGTACCCGTGGCAGGGGGCGAAGAAAAACTGTTTTTT | - | TRBV5-1 | TRBD1 | TRBJ1-4
CASSNKTGQETQYF | TGTGCCAGCAGCAATAAGACAGGTCAAGAGACCCAGTACTTC | - | TRBV21-1 | - | TRBJ2-5
CASSFDQGRGTQYF | TGTGCCAGCAGCTTCGACCAGGGGAGGGGGACCCAGTACTTC | - | TRBV7-2 | - | TRBJ2-5
CASSSGLANTGELFF | TGTGCCAGCAGCTCAGGCCTCGCGAACACCGGGGAGCTGTTTTTT | - | TRBV7-2 | - | TRBJ2-2
CASSLALEREYEQYF | TGCGCCAGCAGCTTGGCCCTCGAGCGGGAATACGAGCAGTACTTC | - | TRBV5-1 | TRBD2 | TRBJ2-7
CASSLRTGTYEQYF | TGTGCCAGCAGCCTTCGGACAGGGACCTACGAGCAGTACTTC | once | TRBV5-4 | TRBD1 | TRBJ2-7
CAAYEGGAYEQYF | TGTGCCGCTTACGAAGGGGGGGCCTACGAGCAGTACTTC | - | TRBV6-1 | - | TRBJ2-7
CASSLVAGGLTDTQYF | TGTGCCAGCAGCTTAGTTGCGGGGGGCCTCACAGATACGCAGTATTTT | - | TRBV7-2 | TRBD2 | TRBJ2-3
CASSLNPGQGIYEQYF | TGCGCCAGCAGCCTCAACCCGGGACAGGGAATCTACGAGCAGTACTTC | - | TRBV5-1 | TRBD1 | TRBJ2-7
CATFGQAAMNTEAFF | TGTGCCACCTTTGGACAGGCCGCGATGAACACTGAAGCTTTCTTT | - | TRBV6-5 | TRBD1 | TRBJ1-1
CASSSPTGTYEQYF | TGTGCCAGCAGTTCCCCGACAGGGACCTACGAGCAGTACTTC | - | TRBV6-5 | TRBD1 | TRBJ2-7
CASSLGGLAGKNIQYF | TGTGCCAGCAGCTTGGGCGGCCTAGCGGGGAAAAACATTCAGTACTTC | once | TRBV5-8 | TRBD2 | TRBJ2-4
CSARGTSGREF | TGCAGTGCTAGAGGCACTAGCGGGAGGGAATTT | - | TRBV20-1 | TRBD2 | TRBJ2-3
CASSPSGAREETQYF | TGTGCCAGCAGCCCGTCGGGAGCGCGGGAAGAGACCCAGTACTTC | - | TRBV4-2 | - | TRBJ2-5
CASRPGQGWRETQYF | TGTGCCAGCAGGCCTGGACAGGGTTGGAGGGAGACCCAGTACTTC | - | TRBV6-5 | TRBD1 | TRBJ2-5
CASSWTDYNEQFF | TGTGCCAGCAGCTGGACAGACTACAATGAGCAGTTCTTC | - | TRBV7-9 | - | TRBJ2-1
CASSLAGRLAGGAYEQYF | TGTGCCAGCAGCTTGGCTGGTCGGCTAGCGGGAGGGGCCTACGAGCAGTACTTC | - | TRBV5-5 | TRBD2 | TRBJ2-7
CASSLARSRENTEAFF | TGTGCCAGCAGCCTAGCGCGGAGTCGGGAAAACACTGAAGCTTTCTTT | - | TRBV27 | - | TRBJ1-1
CASSREAVGIAEAFF | TGTGCCAGCAGTCGGGAGGCAGTGGGGATCGCTGAAGCTTTCTTT | once | TRBV2 | - | TRBJ1-1
CASSFSGRGVNTEAFF | TGTGCCAGCAGTTTCTCGGGCAGGGGGGTGAACACTGAAGCTTTCTTT | - | TRBV27 | TRBD1 | TRBJ1-1
CASSQPGDEQYF | TGCGCCAGCAGCCAGCCAGGGGACGAGCAGTACTTC | - | TRBV4-3 | - | TRBJ2-7
CASTPGQGLNTGELFF | TGTGCCAGCACTCCGGGGCAGGGGCTGAACACCGGGGAGCTGTTTTTT | - | TRBV9 | - | TRBJ2-2
CASSFQGQNYGYTF | TGTGCCAGCAGCTTTCAGGGACAAAACTATGGCTACACCTTC | - | TRBV7-2 | - | TRBJ1-2
CASSPSGGVTYYGYTF | TGTGCCAGCAGCCCCTCTGGCGGGGTCACATACTATGGCTACACCTTC | - | TRBV7-8 | - | TRBJ1-2
CASSPSGTGWYEQYF | TGTGCCAGCAGCCCATCCGGGACAGGGTGGTACGAGCAGTACTTC | few | TRBV28 | TRBD1 | TRBJ2-7
CASSQHSGTYNEQFF | TGCGCCAGCAGCCAACATAGCGGTACCTACAATGAGCAGTTCTTC | - | TRBV4-3 | - | TRBJ2-1
CASSPSHLTGRSQFF | TGTGCCAGCAGTCCATCCCACCTCACAGGGCGGTCGCAGTTCTTC | - | TRBV28 | - | TRBJ2-1
CASSQDTLSYEQYF | TGTGCCAGCAGTCAAGACACCCTCTCCTACGAGCAGTACTTC | - | TRBV27 | - | TRBJ2-7
CASSSSGTNDEQFF | TGTGCCAGCAGTTCTAGCGGGACTAACGATGAGCAGTTCTTC | few | TRBV7-2 | TRBD2 | TRBJ2-1
CASSAGGGGNTIYF | TGTGCCAGCAGTGCGGGAGGGGGAGGAAACACCATATATTTT | - | TRBV2 | - | TRBJ1-3
CATSRGVGTGLNTEAFF | TGTGCCACCAGCAGAGGAGTTGGGACAGGGCTAAACACTGAAGCTTTCTTT | - | TRBV15 | TRBD1 | TRBJ1-1
CASSYGRTTDTQYF | TGTGCCAGCAGTTACGGGCGGACTACAGATACGCAGTATTTT | - | TRBV6-5 | - | TRBJ2-3
CASSLEDSGYEQYF | TGTGCCAGCAGCTTGGAGGACAGCGGCTACGAGCAGTACTTC | few | TRBV5-4 | - | TRBJ2-7
CASSQQGMETQYF | TGTGCCAGCAGCCAACAGGGGATGGAGACCCAGTACTTC | - | TRBV5-6 | TRBD1 | TRBJ2-5
CASSRQGNTEAFF | TGTGCCAGTAGTAGGCAGGGGAACACTGAAGCTTTCTTT | - | TRBV19 | - | TRBJ1-1
CASSQDIAGTSGHYRANVLTF | TGCGCCAGCAGCCAAGATATAGCCGGGACTAGCGGGCACTACAGGGCCAACGTCCTGACTTTC | few | TRBV4-3 | TRBD2 | TRBJ2-6
CASSHPTGNEQFF | TGTGCCAGCAGTCATCCGACAGGCAATGAGCAGTTCTTC | - | TRBV6-5 | - | TRBJ2-1
CASSGSPGQYYGYTF | TGCGCCAGCAGCGGATCCCCTGGACAGTATTATGGCTACACCTTC | - | TRBV5-1 | - | TRBJ1-2
CAISFGTSGGLYNEQFF | TGTGCCATCAGCTTCGGGACTAGCGGGGGACTCTACAATGAGCAGTTCTTC | - | TRBV10-3 | TRBD2 | TRBJ2-1
CAISESKRELAGELFF | TGTGCCATCAGTGAGTCAAAGCGGGAGTTGGCCGGGGAGCTGTTTTTT | - | TRBV10-3 | TRBD2 | TRBJ2-2
CASSYRGRTEKLFF | TGTGCCAGCAGCTATAGGGGCAGAACCGAAAAACTGTTTTTT | - | TRBV6-1 | - | TRBJ1-4
CASSLGQADQPQHF | TGTGCCAGCAGCTTGGGGCAAGCGGATCAGCCCCAGCATTTT | once | TRBV5-8 | - | TRBJ1-5
CSVGLGGRTQETQYF | TGCAGCGTTGGACTCGGGGGGCGCACCCAGGAGACCCAGTACTTC | - | TRBV29-1 | - | TRBJ2-5
CASSTGEYGYTF | TGTGCCAGTAGTACAGGGGAATATGGCTACACCTTC | few | TRBV19 | - | TRBJ1-2
CASSFEGHIAYGYTF | TGTGCCAGCAGCTTCGAGGGTCACATCGCCTATGGCTACACCTTC | - | TRBV7-9 | - | TRBJ1-2
CASSRLLARTYTGELFF | TGCGCCAGCAGCCGTCTCTTAGCGAGGACCTACACCGGGGAGCTGTTTTTT | - | TRBV4-3 | - | TRBJ2-2
CAISPGTSGRGPFAADEQYF | TGTGCCATCAGTCCCGGGACTAGCGGGAGGGGCCCCTTCGCCGCCGACGAGCAGTACTTC | - | TRBV10-3 | TRBD2 | TRBJ2-7
CASSLPGQNFNEKLFF | TGTGCCAGTAGTCTCCCGGGACAGAACTTTAATGAAAAACTGTTTTTT | few | TRBV19 | TRBD1 | TRBJ1-4
CASRWTGGFYGYTF | TGTGCCAGCAGATGGACAGGGGGATTCTATGGCTACACCTTC | - | TRBV6-5 | TRBD1 | TRBJ1-2